The rows below give T cell receptor beta chains drawn from one sample of a study of blood T cells in healthy people across ages. One entry per CDR3 protein, called by TCRdb with MiXCR from the 5' RACE reads. Of 850,000 to 1,000,000 distinct CDR3 sequences in the sample, 51% were seen once. Material: blood. Receptors originate from a woman aged 60 to 75 in good health. Both conserved end residues are part of each CDR3. Rows give clone size only sometimes, using once, few, many, or a class for an expanded clone.

cdr3_aa: CASSPRTGRESNSSLHF
clone_size: -
cdr3_length: 17
j_call: TRBJ1-6
v_call: TRBV7-8

cdr3_aa: CASSQVLNTEAFF
clone_size: few
cdr3_length: 13
j_call: TRBJ1-1
v_call: TRBV4-2

cdr3_aa: CASSIQESYGYTF
clone_size: few
cdr3_length: 13
j_call: TRBJ1-2
v_call: TRBV12-3/TRBV12-4

cdr3_aa: CASRDTSSGANVLTF
clone_size: many
cdr3_length: 15
j_call: TRBJ2-6
v_call: TRBV12-3/TRBV12-4

cdr3_aa: CASSRRSSGVETQYF
clone_size: -
cdr3_length: 15
j_call: TRBJ2-5
v_call: TRBV11-1

cdr3_aa: CASSELRYNEQYF
clone_size: -
cdr3_length: 13
j_call: TRBJ2-5
v_call: TRBV2

cdr3_aa: CSARDISNYGYTF
clone_size: -
cdr3_length: 13
j_call: TRBJ1-2
v_call: TRBV20-1

cdr3_aa: CSAKIRVALSSYNEQFF
clone_size: few
cdr3_length: 17
j_call: TRBJ2-1
v_call: TRBV20-1

cdr3_aa: CAICDGYF
clone_size: -
cdr3_length: 8
j_call: TRBJ2-5
v_call: TRBV24-1

cdr3_aa: CASSPGTGTYNEQFF
clone_size: many
cdr3_length: 15
j_call: TRBJ2-1
v_call: TRBV5-1

cdr3_aa: CAISQRGSNSPLHF
clone_size: -
cdr3_length: 14
j_call: TRBJ1-6
v_call: TRBV10-3

cdr3_aa: CASSQTGGGGAEQFF
clone_size: -
cdr3_length: 15
j_call: TRBJ2-1
v_call: TRBV4-2

cdr3_aa: CSVARAIEGAFF
clone_size: -
cdr3_length: 12
j_call: TRBJ1-1
v_call: TRBV29-1

cdr3_aa: CAGSLALGLAGPNVLTF
clone_size: -
cdr3_length: 17
j_call: TRBJ2-6
v_call: TRBV12-3/TRBV12-4

cdr3_aa: CSASLAGTAYNEQYF
clone_size: -
cdr3_length: 15
j_call: -
v_call: TRBV20-1

cdr3_aa: CASTRSWYSQYF
clone_size: -
cdr3_length: 12
j_call: TRBJ2-7
v_call: TRBV7-7

cdr3_aa: CASRTGPLRGTQYF
clone_size: -
cdr3_length: 14
j_call: TRBJ2-5
v_call: TRBV2

cdr3_aa: CASSLESMGEAYEQYF
clone_size: -
cdr3_length: 16
j_call: TRBJ2-7
v_call: TRBV7-9

cdr3_aa: CAISEVSYNSPLHF
clone_size: -
cdr3_length: 14
j_call: TRBJ1-6
v_call: TRBV10-3

cdr3_aa: CASSLPLSKTGVRDNEQYF
clone_size: -
cdr3_length: 19
j_call: -
v_call: TRBV28

cdr3_aa: CASRGTSGYNEQFF
clone_size: few
cdr3_length: 14
j_call: TRBJ2-1
v_call: TRBV4-1

cdr3_aa: CASSQQGPRQETQYF
clone_size: -
cdr3_length: 15
j_call: TRBJ2-5
v_call: TRBV7-9

cdr3_aa: CASSQDTGTETQYF
clone_size: -
cdr3_length: 14
j_call: TRBJ2-5
v_call: TRBV3-1

cdr3_aa: CASSGDRDQVLRLQYF
clone_size: -
cdr3_length: 16
j_call: TRBJ2-7
v_call: TRBV5-1

cdr3_aa: CSARSGGGGEQFF
clone_size: -
cdr3_length: 13
j_call: TRBJ2-1
v_call: TRBV20-1

cdr3_aa: CASSLGSQRESHGAIYEQYF
clone_size: -
cdr3_length: 20
j_call: TRBJ2-7
v_call: TRBV11-2

cdr3_aa: CASSSSASLGEETQYF
clone_size: few
cdr3_length: 16
j_call: TRBJ2-5
v_call: TRBV28

cdr3_aa: CASSLSNRGRDSPLHF
clone_size: many
cdr3_length: 16
j_call: TRBJ1-6
v_call: TRBV13

cdr3_aa: CSVERIPGGGSYNEQFF
clone_size: -
cdr3_length: 17
j_call: TRBJ2-1
v_call: TRBV29-1

cdr3_aa: CASRIAGIGETQYF
clone_size: -
cdr3_length: 14
j_call: -
v_call: TRBV28

cdr3_aa: CASSFAQGSYEQYF
clone_size: -
cdr3_length: 14
j_call: TRBJ2-7
v_call: TRBV28

cdr3_aa: CSARPAHNEQFF
clone_size: -
cdr3_length: 12
j_call: TRBJ2-1
v_call: TRBV20-1

cdr3_aa: CSVEDVLYQRGDVNEQFF
clone_size: -
cdr3_length: 18
j_call: TRBJ2-1
v_call: TRBV29-1

cdr3_aa: CASSLGTGYTDTQYF
clone_size: few
cdr3_length: 15
j_call: TRBJ2-3
v_call: TRBV7-2

cdr3_aa: CASKRSSYNEQFF
clone_size: once
cdr3_length: 13
j_call: TRBJ2-1
v_call: TRBV25-1

cdr3_aa: CSARDRGLAGGPYQETQYF
clone_size: -
cdr3_length: 19
j_call: TRBJ2-5
v_call: TRBV20-1

cdr3_aa: CTWRLRTEAFF
clone_size: -
cdr3_length: 11
j_call: TRBJ1-1
v_call: TRBV30

cdr3_aa: CASSLGVSGGYTF
clone_size: many
cdr3_length: 13
j_call: TRBJ1-2
v_call: TRBV7-2

cdr3_aa: CASSLWTGDTNEQFF
clone_size: -
cdr3_length: 15
j_call: TRBJ2-1
v_call: TRBV7-7

cdr3_aa: CSARDTYGLAAYEQYF
clone_size: once
cdr3_length: 16
j_call: -
v_call: TRBV20-1

cdr3_aa: CASSRRLAGVLGEQFF
clone_size: -
cdr3_length: 16
j_call: TRBJ2-1
v_call: TRBV28

cdr3_aa: CASSQEGQAEEDEQFF
clone_size: -
cdr3_length: 16
j_call: TRBJ2-1
v_call: TRBV4-2

cdr3_aa: CSASESNSNQPQHF
clone_size: few
cdr3_length: 14
j_call: TRBJ1-5
v_call: TRBV20-1

cdr3_aa: CASSHRQRTEAFF
clone_size: once
cdr3_length: 13
j_call: TRBJ1-1
v_call: TRBV3-1

cdr3_aa: CSARQSGTASDDGYTF
clone_size: -
cdr3_length: 16
j_call: TRBJ1-2
v_call: TRBV20-1

cdr3_aa: CSASGSFDLHNEQFF
clone_size: many
cdr3_length: 15
j_call: TRBJ2-1
v_call: TRBV20-1

cdr3_aa: CASSRRAVADTQYF
clone_size: -
cdr3_length: 14
j_call: TRBJ2-3
v_call: TRBV7-2

cdr3_aa: CSAPSPGRALETQYF
clone_size: -
cdr3_length: 15
j_call: TRBJ2-5
v_call: TRBV20-1

cdr3_aa: CASSATGTVLQQYF
clone_size: once
cdr3_length: 14
j_call: TRBJ2-3
v_call: TRBV6-1

cdr3_aa: CASSKLAVDNEQFF
clone_size: -
cdr3_length: 14
j_call: TRBJ2-1
v_call: TRBV27

cdr3_aa: CASSLGLAEPYEQYF
clone_size: -
cdr3_length: 15
j_call: -
v_call: TRBV11-2

cdr3_aa: CSVAGANYGYTF
clone_size: -
cdr3_length: 12
j_call: TRBJ1-2
v_call: TRBV29-1

cdr3_aa: CASSPDRGWNEQFF
clone_size: -
cdr3_length: 14
j_call: TRBJ2-1
v_call: TRBV18

cdr3_aa: CASSRALADEQYF
clone_size: -
cdr3_length: 13
j_call: -
v_call: TRBV4-2